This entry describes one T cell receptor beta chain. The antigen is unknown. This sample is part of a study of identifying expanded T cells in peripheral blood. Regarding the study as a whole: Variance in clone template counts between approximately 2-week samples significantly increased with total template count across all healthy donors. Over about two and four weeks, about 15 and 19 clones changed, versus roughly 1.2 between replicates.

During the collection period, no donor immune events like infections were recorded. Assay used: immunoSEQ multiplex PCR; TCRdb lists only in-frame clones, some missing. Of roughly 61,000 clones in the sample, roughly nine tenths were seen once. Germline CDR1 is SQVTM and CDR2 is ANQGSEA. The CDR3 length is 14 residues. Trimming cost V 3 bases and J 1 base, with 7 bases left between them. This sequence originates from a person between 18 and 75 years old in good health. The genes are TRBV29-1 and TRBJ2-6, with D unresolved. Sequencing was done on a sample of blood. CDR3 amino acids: CSVDPGSGANVLTF. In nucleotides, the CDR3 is TGCAGCGTTGATCCCGGGTCTGGGGCCAACGTCCTGACTTTC.